This T cell receptor (beta chain) comes out of a study of shared clonotypes between healthy human individuals. Data came from immunoSEQ multiplex PCR; TCRdb stores just in-frame clones and leaves some out. Of around 510,000 clones listed, about 80% are singletons. Trimming removed 0 bases at V and 3 bases at J, with 9 bases between. This CDR3 has 15 residues. Germline V gene data show CDR1 as LGHNA and CDR2 as YNFKEQ. What was sequenced was PBMCs. The chain combines TRBV4-2 with TRBJ2-1; D is unresolved. This receptor was identified in a woman in her forties in good health. Some clones in this sample may be carry-over from other donors' samples. As DNA, the CDR3 is TGTGCCAGCAGCCAAGATTTGGGGTACTACAATGAGCAGTTCTTC. Its protein product is CASSQDLGYYNEQFF.